Sequencing of this TCR beta chain was carried out in a study of T cell responses to AZD1222 COVID-19 vaccine. This CDR3 has 15 residues. With 3 bases clipped from V and 4 bases from J, the junction kept 7 bases outside the gene matches. Germline loops: CDR1 ENHRY, CDR2 SYGVKD. TCRdb's copy holds only in-frame clones and misses some; the assay was immunoSEQ multiplex PCR. Here the sample spans about 150,000 clones, around 90% being singletons. The sequence came from an adult in good health. The input for sequencing was peripheral blood, taken on day 0 of AZD1222 vaccination. The chain carries TRBV10-3 and TRBJ1-2, with 8 nucleotides matching TRBD1. CDR3 nucleotide sequence: TGTGCCATCAGTGACACGGGACAGGCAATCTATGGCTACACCTTC. It is translated as CAISDTGQAIYGYTF.